This TCR beta chain was obtained from a study of T cell repertoires in cytomegalovirus infection. About the study: Carrying CMV and the relevant HLA type showed in public TCR beta signatures.

This clonotype has a handful of counts. The antigen is undetermined. TCRdb passed the reads through MiXCR, listing each CDR3 protein once. The repertoire has around 340,000 distinct CDR3 sequences, approximately 32% of them found once; the top ten carry 15% to 20%. The germline CDR1 and CDR2 sequences are LNHNV and YYDKDF (reference sequence). V lost 8 bases and J 2 bases, leaving 21 bases between the germline ends. CDR3 length: 16 residues. Sample: cultured PBMCs, taken from culture after CMV antigen stimulation. This TCR was recovered from a human donor in good health (CMV status not recorded). Some clones in this sample may be carry-over from other donors' samples. The J gene is TRBJ2-5, the V gene TRBV15; maybe TRBD2 (7 bases). This CDR3 is CATGGGAGAPQETQYF. The CDR3 DNA follows: TGTGCCACCGGAGGGGGGGCGGGAGCCCCGCAAGAGACCCAGTACTTC.